One and the same sample provided the 30 T cell receptor beta chains below, sequenced in a study of blood T cell repertoires in COVID-19. TCRdb keeps only in-frame clones here, not all; method: immunoSEQ multiplex PCR. Of under 300,000 clones in the sample, over 75% are singletons; the top ten hold under 2.5%. Sequencing used PBMCs or T cells enriched from blood (not recorded which). Source of these receptors: a woman between 45 and 60 years old who had recovered from COVID-19.

The chain couples TRBV3-1 (or the pseudogene TRBV3-2) to TRBJ2-4, with TRBD2 matching 14 bases. The germline gives CDR1 LGHDT, CDR2 YNNKEL (reference sequence). This CDR3 spans 17 amino acids. V trimming: 4 bases; J trimming: 5 bases; junction bases outside the gene matches: 7. CDR3 DNA sequence: TGTGCCAGCAGCCGCTCAGCGGGACTAGCGGGAGAAAACATTCAGTACTTC. Amino acid sequence: CASSRSAGLAGENIQYF.

The chain joins TRBV27 to TRBJ2-7; 10 bases align to TRBD2. There are 14 residues in the CDR3. Germline CDR1 reads MNHEY; CDR2 reads SMNVEV (reference sequence). V dropped 4 bases and J dropped 3; count of bases not matched to a gene: 3. CDR3 coding DNA: TGTGCCAGCAGTTCTGGGACTAGCGTCTACGAGCAGTACTTC. Its protein is CASSSGTSVYEQYF.

The V and J genes are TRBV2 and TRBJ2-7; 9 bases match TRBD2. The CDR3 is 14 residues long. With V trimmed by 8 bases and J by 7 bases, 12 bases remained unmatched. Germline V gene data show CDR1 as SNHLY and CDR2 as FYNNEI. Here the CDR3 reads CASRRLAEFAEQYF. The CDR3 bases are TGTGCCAGCCGGCGACTAGCGGAATTTGCAGAGCAGTACTTC.

This clone was counted once. This chain joins TRBV2 and TRBJ2-3; no reliable D call. The V gene's germline CDR1 is SNHLY and CDR2 FYNNEI. With 4 bases removed from V and 0 bases from J, the gap between germline ends came to 8 bases. This CDR3 has 14 residues. The CDR3, as DNA: TGTGCCAGCAGTGGCTGGCGGAGCACAGATACGCAGTATTTT. This encodes CASSGWRSTDTQYF. The full variable domain, with the rest looked up from reference TRBV2 and TRBJ2-3, is EPEVTQTPSHQVTQMGQEVILRCVPISNHLYFYWYRQILGQKVEFLVSFYNNEISEKSEIFDDQFSVERPDGSNFTLKIRSTKLEDSAMYFCASSGWRSTDTQYFGPGTRLTVL.

The V call is TRBV2, the J call TRBJ2-7; D might be TRBD1 (6 bases). The CDR3 is 13 residues long. Germline V gives CDR1 SNHLY, CDR2 FYNNEI. In DNA form, the CDR3 reads TGTGGTAGTCGGACAGAGGGGAGCGGCGAGCAGTACTTC. Amino acids: CGSRTEGSGEQYF.

The rearrangement links TRBV7-8 to TRBJ1-6; 7 bases are a match to TRBD1. The germline V gene encodes CDR1 SGHVS and CDR2 FQNEAQ. The CDR3 spans 15 residues. Trimming removed 6 bases from V and 0 bases from J; junction bases left unmatched: 2. The CDR3 reads CASRDRTSYNSPLHF. CDR3 nucleotide sequence: TGTGCCAGCAGGGACAGGACCTCCTATAATTCACCCCTCCACTTT.

The CDR3 protein is CASSQDPPAGYNEQFF. CDR3 DNA: TGCGCCAGCAGCCAAGATCCACCTGCGGGCTACAATGAGCAGTTCTTC. This chain uses TRBV4-1 with TRBJ2-1, with a weak D call TRBD2 (5 bases). This CDR3 region has 16 residues. Between the trimmed V and J ends, which lost 0 bases and 3 bases, there was a span of 12 bases. CDR1 and CDR2 from the germline V gene are MGHRA and YSYEKL.

The chain carries TRBV5-6 and TRBJ2-2; D remains ambiguous. CDR1 is SGHDT and CDR2 is YYEEEE in the germline V gene. V lost 2 bases and J 4 bases, leaving 12 bases between the germline ends. The length of the CDR3 is 15 residues. The CDR3 protein is CASSLRSPGTGELFF. The CDR3 nucleotides are TGTGCCAGCAGCTTAAGGTCGCCAGGCACCGGGGAGCTGTTTTTT.

This chain uses TRBV5-4 with TRBJ2-1; a weak D match, TRBD2 (5 bases). The ends were cut back, 5 bases at V and 8 bases at J, with 14 bases in the middle. CDR1 and CDR2 from the germline V gene are SGHNT and YYREEE (reference sequence). The CDR3 loop spans 13 amino acids. CDR3 in DNA: TGTGCCAGCAGACCTGGAGGCCGGGATGAGCAGTTCTTC. Its translation: CASRPGGRDEQFF. The full variable domain, rest sourced from reference TRBV5-4 and TRBJ2-1, is ETGVTQSPTHLIKTRGQQVTLRCSSQSGHNTVSWYQQALGQGPQFIFQYYREEENGRGNFPPRFSGLQFPNYSSELNVNALELDDSALYLCASRPGGRDEQFFGPGTRLTVL.

The chain joins TRBV2 to TRBJ2-5; no clear D gene. CDR3 length equals 16 residues. V lost 2 bases and J lost 1, with 14 bases in between. CDR1 is SNHLY, CDR2 FYNNEI, per germline. In DNA, the CDR3 is TGTGCCAGCAGTGAATTTCCTCCGCGGTTCCAAGAGACCCAGTACTTC. Residues: CASSEFPPRFQETQYF.

In its sample, this clone was seen once. V gene TRBV7-2 combines with J gene TRBJ2-1, with 7 nucleotides matching TRBD2. CDR3 length: 18 amino acids. V lost 2 bases and J lost 0; bases outside the gene matches: 10. The germline V gene has CDR1 SGHTA and CDR2 FQGNSA. CDR3 coding DNA: TGTGCCAGCAGCTTAATGGGCGGCGGGAGCTCCTCCTACAATGAGCAGTTCTTC. Protein product: CASSLMGGGSSSYNEQFF.

The chain employs TRBV28 and TRBJ1-2; no firm D call. Germline V CDR1 and CDR2: MDHEN, SYDVKM. The CDR3 is 15 residues long. V lost 3 bases to trimming and J lost 0 bases, with 11 bases between them. CDR3 loop: CASSFLFRSNYGYTF. CDR3 sequence (DNA): TGTGCCAGCAGTTTTTTGTTTCGGTCTAACTATGGCTACACCTTC.

The J gene is TRBJ2-5, the V gene TRBV27, with 10 bases that match TRBD1. Germline-derived CDR1 and CDR2 are MNHEY and SMNVEV (reference sequence). The V gene end was trimmed by 4 bases and the J gene end by 2 bases; junction bases not matched to a gene: 4. The CDR3 runs 15 residues. The CDR3, as DNA: TGTGCCAGCAGTTCGGGACAGGGGAGGCAAGAGACCCAGTACTTC. It encodes CASSSGQGRQETQYF.

The chain carries TRBV12-3 or TRBV12-4 and TRBJ1-1; D is ambiguous. V dropped 5 bases and J dropped 5 bases, with 9 bases sitting between them. This CDR3 is built from 12 residues. CDR3 coding DNA: TGTGCCAGCAGTCCCGGGTCGACTGAAGCTTTCTTT. It encodes CASSPGSTEAFF.

This chain joins TRBV5-4 and TRBJ2-1, with 9 nucleotides matching TRBD1. Looked up from germline, CDR1 is SGHNT and CDR2 is YYREEE (reference sequence). With 6 bases clipped from V and 4 bases from J, the junction kept 8 bases outside the gene matches. CDR3 length: 15 amino acids. The CDR3 DNA sequence: TGTGCCAGCAATCGCCGGGACAGGGCATACAATGAGCAGTTCTTC. Its translation is CASNRRDRAYNEQFF.

The genes are TRBV21-1 and TRBJ2-1; TRBD2, the D gene given by the table, was not confirmed from the DNA. TRBV21-1 is deemed a pseudogene. The CDR3 contains 16 residues. The CDR3 bases are TGTGCCAGCAGCAAAGAGGTAAGAGGCCCCTTCTTGGAGCAGTTCTTC. This sequence encodes CASSKEVRGPFLEQFF.

The chain couples TRBV3-1 (or the pseudogene TRBV3-2) to TRBJ1-4, with D unclear. Trimming removed 3 bases at V and 2 bases at J, with 10 bases between. CDR3 length: 15 amino acids. CDR1 and CDR2 (germline): LGHDT, YNNKEL (reference sequence). CDR3 DNA sequence: TGTGCCAGCAGCCATACTTCTGAGACTAATGAAAAACTGTTTTTT. It yields the protein CASSHTSETNEKLFF.

This clone has a single count. The chain recombines TRBV5-1 with TRBJ1-2; D is unclear. The length of the CDR3 is 13 residues. Per germline, CDR1 SGHRS and CDR2 YFSETQ. Trimming cost V 3 bases and J 8 bases, with 14 bases left between them. Here the CDR3 DNA reads TGCGCCAGCAGCTCCCCGGACGGAGGGGGCTACACCTTC. Its translation is CASSSPDGGGYTF.

This clone appeared once. The chain joins TRBV27 to TRBJ1-1; 8 bases align to TRBD1. There are 14 residues in the CDR3. Germline CDR1 and CDR2: MNHEY and SMNVEV (reference sequence). The ends lost 3 bases at V and 5 bases at J; junction bases unmatched: 5. In DNA, the CDR3 is TGTGCCAGCAGTTTGCGGGACAGGAGGACTGAAGCTTTCTTT. Its protein is CASSLRDRRTEAFF.

The chain joins TRBV7-9 to TRBJ1-2, with 8 bases matching TRBD1. The V gene's germline CDR1 is SEHNR and CDR2 FQNEAQ (reference sequence). J was trimmed by 10 bases and V by 5 bases; bases with no gene match: 9. CDR3 length: 13 residues. The CDR3 DNA reads TGTGCCAGCAGCCCGACAGGGGCTATGGTCTACACCTTC. Amino acid sequence: CASSPTGAMVYTF.

V gene TRBV10-3 combines with J gene TRBJ1-1; TRBD1 might be the D (6 bases). Germline V lookup: CDR1 ENHRY, CDR2 SYGVKD. This CDR3 comprises 13 residues. The V end was cut by 4 bases, the J end by 10 bases, with 16 bases between. The chain's CDR3 is CAISATGTSLAFF. CDR3 sequence (DNA): TGTGCCATCAGTGCTACCGGGACATCTTTAGCTTTCTTT.

V is TRBV28 and J is TRBJ2-1; D is ambiguous. In germline, CDR1 is MDHEN, CDR2 SYDVKM. This CDR3 is 10 amino acids long. Trimming left V 11 bases short and J 10 bases short, with 12 bases between. The CDR3 reads CAVASEEQFF. In nucleotides, the CDR3 is TGTGCCGTCGCGTCGGAGGAGCAGTTCTTC. Drawing the rest from reference TRBV28 and TRBJ2-1, the complete variable domain is DVKVTQSSRYLVKRTGEKVFLECVQDMDHENMFWYRQDPGLGLRLIYFSYDVKMKEKGDIPEGYSVSREKKERFSLILESASTNQTSMYLCAVASEEQFFGPGTRLTVL.

The chain uses TRBV11-3 and TRBJ2-7; tentative D call: TRBD1 (5 bases). The CDR3 is 12 amino acids. Germline CDR1 and CDR2: SGHNT and YENEEA. V lost 5 bases to trimming and J lost 6 bases, with 11 bases between them. The CDR3 DNA reads TGTGCCAGCAGCGCCCTTCAGGGCGAGCAGTACTTC. Protein product: CASSALQGEQYF.

In nucleotides, the CDR3 is TGTGCCAGCTCACCGGGACAGGAATACAATGAGCAGTTCTTC. Its protein is CASSPGQEYNEQFF. The chain has TRBV18 and TRBJ2-1; 8 bases match TRBD1. The CDR3 is made up of 14 amino acids. Germline V CDR1 and CDR2: KGHSH, LQKENI. The junction had 2 bases not matched to a gene; V was cut back by 3 bases and J by 4 bases.

This chain links TRBV19 with TRBJ1-5; D unresolved. V shed 2 bases and J shed 3 bases, with 8 bases lying between them. CDR1 and CDR2 (germline): LNHDA, SQIVND (reference sequence). The CDR3 is 14 residues long. The CDR3 coding sequence is TGTGCCAGTAGTATATGGCAGAACAATCAGCCCCAGCATTTT. This codes for CASSIWQNNQPQHF.

The V gene is TRBV10-3, the J gene TRBJ1-1; tentatively, D is TRBD1 (6 bases). The CDR3 length is 15 residues. Germline V gene sequence: CDR1 ENHRY, CDR2 SYGVKD. The germline V and J ends were trimmed by 0 bases and 8 bases, with 16 bases remaining between them. The CDR3 coding sequence is TGTGCCATCAGTGAGTCTTTTGGGGGCCCGGAAGAAGCTTTCTTT. Residues: CAISESFGGPEEAFF.

V gene TRBV10-3 combines with J gene TRBJ2-3, with TRBD1 matching 10 bases. The length of the CDR3 is 14 residues. Germline V CDR1 and CDR2: ENHRY, SYGVKD. The J segment lost 3 bases and the V segment lost 8 bases, leaving 5 bases of the junction unmatched. CDR3 sequence (DNA): TGTGCCATCGGGTTGGGACAGGGGACAGATACGCAGTATTTT. The encoded protein is CAIGLGQGTDTQYF.

This clone was counted a few times. The chain employs TRBV19 and TRBJ2-6; D is perhaps TRBD1 (6 bases). This CDR3 region has 15 residues. Trimming took 5 bases from V and 1 from J, leaving 9 bases between them. Per germline, CDR1 LNHDA and CDR2 SQIVND (reference sequence). The CDR3 reads CASSLTGSGANVLTF. Here the CDR3 DNA reads TGTGCCAGTAGTCTAACAGGGTCTGGGGCCAACGTCCTGACTTTC.

The chain carries TRBV12-3 or TRBV12-4 and TRBJ1-2; 10 bases map to TRBD1. Trimming cost V 7 bases and J 7 bases; bases outside gene matches: 3. There are 12 residues in the CDR3. This chain's CDR3 is CASNRQGAGYTF. The CDR3 DNA is TGTGCCAGCAATCGACAGGGGGCTGGCTACACCTTC.

The rearrangement joins TRBV18 to TRBJ1-1; the D gene is possibly TRBD1 (5 bases). The V end lost 0 bases, the J end lost 8 bases, and 13 bases lay between the germline ends. Per the germline V gene, CDR1 is KGHSH and CDR2 is LQKENI. The CDR3 contains 14 residues. For the CDR3, the DNA is TGTGCCAGCTCACCACCTATAGACAGACAAGAAGCTTTCTTT. This gives the protein CASSPPIDRQEAFF.